Following are 11 T cell receptor beta chains from one sample sequenced in a study of cytomegalovirus exposure and HLA in healthy donors. The PCR had 60 Vbeta and 13 Jbeta primers. Only in-frame clones appear in the TCRdb table, and some are missing; sequencing was by immunoSEQ multiplex PCR. This table has 85,000 to 100,000 clones, around 64% appearing once. The sequenced material came from PBMCs. The receptors stem from a man in his sixties in good health and CMV-seronegative.

Points on this clone: This same CDR3 is encoded by further DNA sequences in the sample. J is TRBJ1-2 and V is TRBV9; maybe TRBD1 (6 bases). The length of the CDR3 is 16 residues. V was trimmed by 2 bases and J by 2 bases, leaving 16 bases between them. CDR1 is SGDLS, CDR2 YYNGEE, per germline. The CDR3 DNA sequence: TGTGCCAGCAGCGTTGGAGGGGGGGCGAAGAACTATGGCTACACCTTC. Translating gives CASSVGGGAKNYGYTF. Variable domain in full (rest from reference TRBV9 and TRBJ1-2): DSGVTQTPKHLITATGQRVTLRCSPRSGDLSVYWYQQSLDQGLQFLIQYYNGEERAKGNILERFSAQQFPDLHSELNLSSLELGDSALYFCASSVGGGAKNYGYTFGSGTRLTVV.

The V gene is TRBV28, the J gene TRBJ2-7; 14 bases line up with TRBD2. Germline assignment: CDR1 MDHEN and CDR2 SYDVKM. The ends lost 5 bases at V and 4 bases at J; junction bases unmatched: 7. This CDR3 has 16 amino acids. The CDR3 loop is CASSPSGLAGEYEQYF. Here the CDR3 DNA reads TGTGCCAGCAGTCCCTCGGGACTAGCGGGGGAATACGAGCAGTACTTC. Full variable domain (remainder filled in from reference TRBV28 and TRBJ2-7): DVKVTQSSRYLVKRTGEKVFLECVQDMDHENMFWYRQDPGLGLRLIYFSYDVKMKEKGDIPEGYSVSREKKERFSLILESASTNQTSMYLCASSPSGLAGEYEQYFGPGTRLTVT.

This chain joins TRBV5-1 and TRBJ1-2, with 10 bases lining up with TRBD1. Losses at the gene ends were 6 bases for V and 4 bases for J; bases not matched to a gene: 15. Germline CDR1 is SGHRS and CDR2 is YFSETQ. The CDR3 totals 17 residues. As DNA, the CDR3 is TGCGCCAGCACCACACAACTCGACAGGGGGCTAGGCTATGGCTACACCTTC. Translation gives CASTTQLDRGLGYGYTF.

The sample holds a few counts of this clone. The CDR3 reads CASVWAGESTEAFF. DNA of the CDR3: TGTGCCAGCGTATGGGCCGGGGAGAGCACTGAAGCTTTCTTT. The chain combines TRBV7-9 with TRBJ1-1; D is unresolved. V shed 8 bases and J shed 4 bases, with 17 bases lying between them. Germline V gives CDR1 SEHNR, CDR2 FQNEAQ (reference sequence). This CDR3 is built from 14 residues.

The chain joins TRBV2 to TRBJ1-1; 8 positions match TRBD1. CDR1 SNHLY and CDR2 FYNNEI come from the germline V gene. J was trimmed by 5 bases and V by 6 bases; bases with no gene match: 8. CDR3 length: 14 amino acids. DNA for the CDR3: TGTGCCAGCAGGATGACAGGGGTCCCAACTGAAGCTTTCTTT. It specifies CASRMTGVPTEAFF.

V is TRBV5-1 and J is TRBJ2-5; 8 bases line up with TRBD1. Judging by the DNA end, TRBJ2-7 fits better; the J call may be wrong. Per the germline V gene, CDR1 is SGHRS and CDR2 is YFSETQ. CDR3 length: 13 amino acids. DNA of the CDR3: TGCGCCAGCAGCCCGGGGGACAGGCACGAGCAGTACTTC. This codes for CASSPGDRHEQYF.

This chain uses TRBV6-5 with TRBJ1-5, with D tentatively TRBD1 (6 bases). The CDR3 is 14 amino acids. V gave up 5 bases and J gave up 5 bases, with 13 bases separating them. Germline V gives CDR1 MNHEY, CDR2 SVGAGI. The CDR3 here is CASSPRRGDQPQHF. DNA of the CDR3: TGTGCCAGCAGTCCTCGCAGGGGTGATCAGCCCCAGCATTTT.

The count of this clone is one. This sequence joins TRBV5-1 and TRBJ2-5; 9 bases map to TRBD1. V shed 0 bases and J 4 bases; nucleotides not matched to a gene: 10. The CDR3 has 17 amino acids. Looked up from germline, CDR1 is SGHRS and CDR2 is YFSETQ. DNA of the CDR3: TGCGCCAGCAGCTTGGAAGGGGACAGGGTCCTAGTAGAGACCCAGTACTTC. Translation gives CASSLEGDRVLVETQYF.

This rearrangement joins TRBV5-1 to TRBJ1-2; 7 bases align to TRBD1. The CDR3 spans 15 residues. V lost 1 base and J lost 4; bases outside the gene matches: 7. The V gene's germline CDR1 is SGHRS and CDR2 YFSETQ. CDR3 in amino acids: CASSLLTGSAYGYTF. The CDR3 bases are TGCGCCAGCAGCTTGTTGACAGGGTCGGCCTATGGCTACACCTTC. The variable domain in full, completed from reference TRBV5-1 and TRBJ1-2, reads KAGVTQTPRYLIKTRGQQVTLSCSPISGHRSVSWYQQTPGQGLQFLFEYFSETQRNKGNFPGRFSGRQFSNSRSEMNVSTLELGDSALYLCASSLLTGSAYGYTFGSGTRLTVV.

This chain links TRBV4-1 with TRBJ2-5, with 16 bases matching TRBD2. Trimming took 2 bases from V and 2 from J; bases not matched to a gene: 11. CDR1 and CDR2 from the germline V gene are MGHRA and YSYEKL. The CDR3 sequence is 20 residues long. The CDR3 region is CASSQFGTSGRGGNQETQYF. In DNA form, the CDR3 reads TGCGCCAGCAGCCAATTCGGGACTAGCGGGAGGGGGGGGAATCAAGAGACCCAGTACTTC.

This clone is labeled as medium-sized. At one end the junction does not follow the germline gene, possibly because of a read error. The chain couples TRBV4-2 to TRBJ1-1; TRBD1 might be the D (6 bases). This CDR3 comprises 16 residues. Germline CDR1 LGHNA, CDR2 YNFKEQ. The CDR3 loop reads CASSPQSGTLNAEAFF. CDR3 sequence (DNA): TGTGCCAGCAGCCCACAATCCGGGACACTGAACGCTGAAGCTTTCTTT.